Here is one TCR beta chain with its context. The antigen remains unidentified. This specimen comes from a study of cytomegalovirus exposure and HLA in healthy donors. The study's findings and limits: Rare sequences made up most TCRs, while some public TCRs were found in many donors.

Primers for the PCR totalled 60 Vbeta and 13 Jbeta. Under the authors' procedure: An analysis that came later counted roughly 87 million unique TCR beta chains, approximately 10 million shared. Sequenced by immunoSEQ multiplex PCR; TCRdb stores in-frame clones only, minus some. V, J and clone size derive from that table, while D and trimming were established from the DNA sequence. Of about 130,000 clones listed, roughly four fifths are singletons. The CDR3 covers 15 residues. CDR1 is SGDLS, CDR2 YYNGEE, per germline. Trimming pared 4 bases from V and 0 bases from J, leaving 14 bases between. V gene TRBV9 combines with J gene TRBJ2-7; possible D gene TRBD2, 6 bases. This sequence originates from a woman aged 35 to 49 in good health and CMV-seropositive. Sequenced sample: PBMCs. The CDR3 loop reads CASSLEEGNSYEQYF. The CDR3 DNA reads as TGTGCCAGCAGCTTAGAGGAGGGTAACTCCTACGAGCAGTACTTC.